This T cell receptor beta chain was recovered during a study of shared clonotypes between healthy human individuals. Overall study results and limits: An expected dependence of interdonor clonotype sharing on sequencing depth was noted. The naive CD4 repertoires of a few donors were compared, and 5% to 6.5% of clonotypes were shared.

On this clone itself: Its matching antigen is unknown.

As defined, naive CD8 cells were CD45RO-negative and positively selected for CCR7, with terminally differentiated effector memory CD45RA+ cells excluded. Free of recent acute infections or vaccinations, the donors were healthy HIV-negative adults. Donors comprised only Caucasian adults living in Nashville, Tennessee. Method: immunoSEQ multiplex PCR; TCRdb's copy keeps in-frame clones and lacks some. In the table there are around 1.9 million clones, 93% of which are singletons. The specimen sequenced was naive CD8+ T cells from PBMCs. The receptor was derived from a man between 18 and 29 years old in good health. Some clones in this sample may be carry-over from other donors' samples.

In DNA form, the CDR3 reads TGCGCCGGAGGCGGGGGAGAAATCAATCAGCCCCAGCATTTT. This codes for CAGGGGEINQPQHF. The chain employs TRBV5-1 and TRBJ1-5, with D tentatively TRBD1 (5 bases). The ends were cut back, 10 bases at V and 3 bases at J, with 17 bases in the middle. The CDR3 consists of 14 residues. Looked up from germline, CDR1 is SGHRS and CDR2 is YFSETQ. Supplemented by reference TRBV5-1 and TRBJ1-5, the full variable domain reads KAGVTQTPRYLIKTRGQQVTLSCSPISGHRSVSWYQQTPGQGLQFLFEYFSETQRNKGNFPGRFSGRQFSNSRSEMNVSTLELGDSALYLCAGGGGEINQPQHFGDGTRLSIL.